This T cell receptor (beta chain) originates from a study of blood T cell repertoires in COVID-19. The CDR3 consists of 13 residues. Germline CDR1 reads SGHDT; CDR2 reads YYEEEE. Trimming removed 1 base from V and 8 bases from J, with 7 bases in between. Original handling: It was from reference gene primer amplification that nucleated cell counts were estimated. Measured with immunoSEQ multiplex PCR; TCRdb has only the in-frame clones, and not every one. The DNA was the basis for D and trimming; V, J and clone size are from that table. Found here are 330,000 or so clones, about 90% of them singletons; the top ten hold over 4.5%. Participants reported their clinical history, and cohort assignment relied on those reports. Cohort 3 donors counted as recovered after two negative PCRs, clearance, or resolved symptoms.

The sequenced sample was PBMCs or T cells enriched from blood (not recorded which). The chain carries TRBV5-6 and TRBJ1-6; the D gene is possibly TRBD1 (5 bases). The TCR comes from a man between 25 and 39 years old who had recovered from COVID-19. The CDR3 loop is CASSLTGDSPLHF. CDR3 coding DNA: TGTGCCAGCAGCTTGACAGGAGATTCACCCCTCCACTTT.